This T cell receptor beta chain derives from a study of OX40 agonist ivuxolimab in advanced cancers. Concerning the study at large: The costimulatory receptor OX40 (CD134) was targeted by ivuxolimab, a fully human IgG2 agonistic monoclonal antibody. Intravenous ivuxolimab was administered to patients every 2 weeks at six dose levels: 0.01, 0.1, 0.3, 1.5, 3 and 10 mg/kg. Of the approximately 50 dose-escalation patients, hepatocellular carcinoma was present in approximately 20, melanoma in some 15, renal cell carcinoma in 9 and head and neck cancer in 9. The dose-escalation cohort was roughly 83% male with a mean age of approximately 60 years, ranging from roughly 23 to 90. Patients were allowed to have had prior anti-PD-1, anti-PD-L1 or anti-CTLA-4 therapy, and 30% to 40% of the dose-escalation patients had been treated with checkpoint inhibitors. Partial responses occurred in three dose-escalation patients: two with cutaneous melanoma and one with hepatocellular carcinoma. Peripheral TCRbeta sequencing was intended to test whether TCR sequence diversity was altered and clonal T-cell expansion was caused by ivuxolimab. The monotherapy dose-escalation portion (N ≈ 57 patients) of the phase I ivuxolimab trial is reported in the paper. Findings and caveats that apply to the study as a whole: In the 0.1-3.0 mg/kg groups, partial responders were among the patients with the lowest normalized peripheral clonal expansion, particularly in CD8+ T cells. The antigen specificity of the clonally expanded peripheral T cells was not determined. After ivuxolimab, CD8+ T cells had more expanded clones than CD4+ T cells on average. Low levels of normalized T-cell clonal expansion were also seen in some nonresponding patients. Clonal expansion of both CD4+ and CD8+ blood T cells was observed from baseline to week 6 at doses 0.1 to 3.0 mg/kg.

Patients with a history of autoimmune disease or receiving systemic immunosuppression were excluded from the trial. Peripheral blood for TCR sequencing was collected from all dose cohorts at baseline, on cycle 4 day 1, and on cycle 7 day 1. The samples were taken from a phase I, first-in-human, multicenter, open-label dose-escalation trial of ivuxolimab. Adults with locally advanced or metastatic melanoma, renal cell, hepatocellular, or head and neck squamous cell carcinoma were enrolled in the trial. Before TCR sequencing, CD4+ T cells and CD8+ T cells were sorted from peripheral blood as separate populations. The germline V gene yields SGHRS for CDR1 and YFSETQ for CDR2. The germline V and J ends show losses of 4 bases and 5 bases respectively, and no gene match explains 10 bases of the junction. The CDR3 has 16 amino acids, counting the end cysteine and phenylalanine. Only CDR3 DNA remains: 48 bases, in frame from the first base.

Note on this clone: It has no known antigen specificity. No much larger clone exists at a distance of one base, and base qualities are not known.

Genomic DNA was isolated from the sorted cells so that the TCRbeta CDR3 region could be sequenced. TCRbeta CDR3 regions were sequenced using the immunoSEQ Assay. Not all clones reach the TCRdb copy of this immuneACCESS table, which keeps in-frame sequences only. Checked studies attribute under half of the gap to unresolved V genes and leave the rest unexplained. The sample includes 65,000 to 95,000 clones, with 85% to 90% observed a single time. Jointly, the top ten make up about 0.52% of the sample. This TCR came from an adult with an advanced solid tumor such as melanoma, head and neck, liver or kidney cancer. The sample was CD4+ or CD8+ T cells sorted from blood, taken in a trial of the OX40 agonist ivuxolimab. The rearrangement combines TRBV5-1 with TRBJ2-3, and 10 junction bases match TRBD2. The CDR3 protein: CASSPRAGGRGDTQYF. The base sequence is TGCGCCAGCAGCCCCAGAGCGGGGGGGCGCGGAGATACGCAGTATTTT.